This TCR beta chain emerged from a study of naive and memory T cell subsets (dated by TCRdb to between 2016 and 2019). Turning to the overall study: Sorted naive and memory T cell subsets from peripheral blood were analyzed in the study using a UMI-based, open-source pipeline for TCR alpha and beta sequencing. RNA was DNase-treated and reverse transcribed with TCR constant-region primers, mostly using SuperScript III. The functional CMV T cell responses agreed completely with IgG serology results.

Overall study results and their limits: A few larger clonotypes were present in naive repertoires, particularly the CD8 repertoires, and these clonotypes were possibly memory cells re-expressing CD45RA. In both CD4 and CD8 cells, a rise in Gini index and a fall in Shannon and inverse Simpson diversity were observed from naive through CM, EM and EMRA. Each clonotype was defined as a single alpha or beta chain sequence rather than as a paired alpha/beta receptor. RNA-based TCR counts may be affected by expression changes linked to T cell activation and differentiation. Once error correction was done, more than 95% of naive TCR sequences showed up just once, which made the naive abundance distributions much steeper than those of the memory subsets. TCR abundance followed a power law with an exponent that was different for naive and memory subsets but consistent across the three individuals. The repertoire findings for the naive and memory subsets could not be validated against a ground truth, as none was available.

The method behind the library was UMI-ligation and nested PCR. To cover both TRBC1 and TRBC2, the beta constant-region primer consisted of an equimolar mix of two oligonucleotides. Four rounds of PCR were used to amplify ligated cDNA, with nested alpha and beta constant-region primers being used together with the SP2 primer. T4 RNA ligase 1 ligated a single-stranded oligonucleotide carrying the SP2 primer and a 12-nucleotide UMI to the cDNA 3' end. The ligation reaction was incubated at 16°C for about 20-24 hours. PCR2 was typically performed as a SYBR Green qPCR and was stopped at a predetermined threshold so that over-amplification was prevented. Apart from the first purification, every purification step used Agencourt AMPure XP magnetic beads. Library amounts were measured by Qubit and library quality was assessed on a TapeStation, where the main peak was expected at around 650 bp. The pooled libraries were sequenced on an Illumina MiSeq using v2 2x251 paired-end kits, which usually yielded about 0.95-2.1 million reads per sample. Each sample library was pooled at about 4 nM, and roughly 4.5-7% PhiX was included to improve cluster recognition. The authors processed their data as follows. Decombinator assigned V and J genes to Demultiplexor-processed FASTQ reads by tag matching, allowing a single base-pair mismatch. By using UMIs, Collapsinator corrected both sequencing errors and the frequency errors caused by PCR heterogeneity. TCRs were translated and CDR3s were extracted from the conserved cysteine to the FGXG phenylalanine by CDR3Translator, with non-productive sequences being flagged. Repertoires were subsampled to equal numbers of UMI-defined TCRs before Gini, Shannon entropy and inverse Simpson indices were calculated. Power-law fits to clonotype abundance distributions were performed by maximum likelihood within the linear range. For one naive CD8 sample, the pipeline and MIGEC produced similar UMI counts, unique TCR numbers and clonal distributions. One analysis removed from the naive repertoire any naive TCRs that were also found in any memory subset from the same donor. A set of approximately 7,300 CMV-associated CDR3 sequences, compiled from VDJdb and a published dataset, was used to search the repertoires. The public sequencing data were trimmed at Q25 with fastp and processed into clonotypes with MiXCR by TCRdb, which kept only in-frame beta chains. Every entry covers one CDR3 protein and lists the most common genes and DNA from its rows. The V and J calls follow TCRdb's processing rather than the paper's. This sample is represented by more than 120,000 distinct CDR3 sequences; approximately 18% of them were singletons. The ten biggest clones cover 0.55% to 0.75% of the sample.

V and J are trimmed by 3 bases and 12 bases, and the gene matches miss 5 bases of the junction. CDR1 and CDR2 (MNHNY, SVGAGI) derive from the germline V gene (reference sequence). Inclusive of the bounding cysteine and phenylalanine, the CDR3 is 12 residues long. Of the read, only the CDR3 DNA is kept; its 36 bases are in frame from base 1. TCR alpha and beta chain libraries were amplified separately from the second PCR step onward. Donor CMV status was determined by IFNgamma production from CD4+ T cells after overnight stimulation of fresh PBMCs with CMV viral lysate. CD4 T cells were positively selected using Miltenyi beads, after which CD8 T cells were positively selected from the CD4-negative fraction. Cells were stained for CD3, CD4, CD8, CD45RA, CD27 and a live/dead dye and were sorted on a BD Aria II into four subsets based on CD45RA and CD27. A few healthy volunteers provided blood, and the blood of each volunteer was split into CD4 and CD8 T cells and then into four differentiation subsets. About 110 ml of peripheral blood was taken from each donor, and PBMC were separated by density-gradient centrifugation on Ficoll-Paque PLUS. Sorted cells were lysed in RLT buffer, and RNA was extracted with a Qiagen RNeasy kit and stored at -80°C.

Concerning this clonotype itself: Its antigen target is currently unknown. No qualities accompany the bases; no much larger clone lies one base away.

The origin of this receptor is a human donor in good health. Source material: naive CD8+ T cells from blood. In the paper's terms, the cell subset or site label means: naive T cells, CD45RA high CD27+. The chain links TRBV6-6 with TRBJ2-1, and 7 junction bases match TRBD2. The CDR3 is CASSYTREGQFF. At the DNA level, the sequence is TGTGCCAGCAGTTATACCAGGGAGGGGCAGTTCTTC.